One and the same sample provided the 9 T cell receptor beta chains below, sequenced in a study of neurological immune-mediated disorders. MiXCR, applied by TCRdb to the 5' RACE reads, yields one record per CDR3 protein. The data hold approximately 44,000 distinct CDR3 sequences, with roughly 15% observed a single time. The sample comprised CD4+ T cells from blood. These receptors came from a woman aged 55-75 years with HTLV-1-associated myelopathy (HAM/TSP).

This clonotype was counted many times. V is TRBV5-1 and J is TRBJ2-1, with D possibly being TRBD2 (5 bases). Per the germline V gene, CDR1 is SGHRS and CDR2 is YFSETQ. V lost 2 bases and J lost 0, with 18 bases in between. This CDR3 contains 18 residues. CDR3 in amino acids: CASSLILPPRGSYNEQFF. DNA of the CDR3: TGCGCCAGCAGCTTAATTTTGCCTCCTCGGGGCTCCTACAATGAGCAGTTCTTC.

This clonotype was detected many times. The chain employs TRBV7-9 and TRBJ1-2; no reliable D call. The V end was cut by 3 bases, the J end by 8 bases, with 13 bases between. The CDR3 length is 13 residues. Germline V gene lookup returns CDR1 SEHNR and CDR2 FQNEAQ (reference sequence). The chain's CDR3 is CASSFGREKGYTF. The CDR3 nucleotides are TGTGCCAGCAGCTTCGGCCGGGAAAAAGGCTACACCTTC. Looking up the rest from reference TRBV7-9 and TRBJ1-2 gives the full variable domain: DTGVSQNPRHKITKRGQNVTFRCDPISEHNRLYWYRQTLGQGPEFLTYFQNEAQLEKSRLLSDRFSAERPKGSFSTLEIQRTEQGDSAMYLCASSFGREKGYTFGSGTRLTVV.

This clonotype was seen at least ten times. V usage is TRBV20-1 and J usage is TRBJ2-7; D gene unclear. The length of the CDR3 is 10 residues. Trimming cost V 5 bases and J 6 bases, with 8 bases left between them. Germline CDR1 reads DFQATT; CDR2 reads SNEGSKA (reference sequence). The CDR3: CSAGVREQYF. Written as DNA, the CDR3 is TGCAGTGCTGGGGTTCGCGAGCAGTACTTC.

This clonotype appeared many times. V and J are TRBV7-2 and TRBJ2-7; D is possibly TRBD1 (5 bases). Between the trimmed V and J ends, which lost 4 bases and 2 bases, there was a span of 12 bases. This CDR3 contains 14 residues. Germline-derived CDR1 and CDR2 are SGHTA and FQGNSA. The CDR3 sequence is CASSSRVYPYEQYF. For the CDR3, the DNA is TGTGCCAGCAGCTCCAGGGTTTATCCCTACGAGCAGTACTTC.

This clonotype came up many times. This chain connects TRBV5-1 to TRBJ2-7; D not resolved. V was pared by 0 bases and J by 2 bases, with 12 bases between. The germline CDR1 and CDR2 sequences are SGHRS and YFSETQ. The CDR3 consists of 15 residues. The CDR3 loop reads CASSLEASLTYEQYF. CDR3 bases: TGCGCCAGCAGCTTGGAGGCCAGTTTAACCTACGAGCAGTACTTC.

The sample holds many counts of this clonotype. This chain joins TRBV11-2 and TRBJ2-1, with D maybe TRBD2 (6 bases). V was trimmed by 5 bases and J by 4 bases, leaving 9 bases between them. The length of the CDR3 is 13 residues. CDR1 SGHAT and CDR2 FQNNGV come from the germline V gene. As DNA, the CDR3 is TGTGCCAGCAGCGTAGGGACTTACAATGAGCAGTTCTTC. Amino acid sequence: CASSVGTYNEQFF.

At least ten counts were recorded for this clonotype. The gene calls are TRBV6-5 and TRBJ2-7; maybe TRBD2 (6 bases). Trimming shortened V by 0 bases and J by 4 bases, and 10 bases separated the two germline ends. The CDR3 is made up of 14 amino acids. In germline, CDR1 is MNHEY, CDR2 SVGAGI. CDR3 sequence: CASSYSAEGYEQYF. CDR3 in DNA: TGTGCCAGCAGTTACTCGGCGGAGGGGTACGAGCAGTACTTC.

This chain connects TRBV27 to TRBJ2-3; a possible D gene is TRBD2 (5 bases). CDR1 is MNHEY and CDR2 is SMNVEV in the germline V gene (reference sequence). The CDR3 totals 12 residues. The V and J ends lost 6 bases and 10 bases respectively, with 14 bases between them. The CDR3 region has the DNA TGTGCCAGCAGCCCTCGGCGGGTGCCGCAGTATTTT. Translated: CASSPRRVPQYF.

This clonotype is medium-sized. The chain employs TRBV20-1 and TRBJ2-1, with 14 bases aligning to TRBD2. The CDR3 has 18 residues. With 5 bases clipped from V and 0 bases from J, the junction kept 9 bases outside the gene matches. The germline V gene has CDR1 DFQATT and CDR2 SNEGSKA (reference sequence). The CDR3 DNA sequence: TGCAGTGCTTGGACTAGCGGGGGGACCGTCTTCTCCTACAATGAGCAGTTCTTC. It yields the protein CSAWTSGGTVFSYNEQFF.